This paragraph covers one T cell receptor (beta chain) sequence. The sample originates from a study of T cells after posttransplantation cyclophosphamide. Trimming removed 6 bases at V and 0 bases at J, with 6 bases between. In germline, CDR1 is LNHDA, CDR2 SQIVND (reference sequence). The CDR3 is 14 amino acids. Libraries were prepared by immunoSEQ multiplex PCR; TCRdb keeps only in-frame clonotypes and omits some of them. The sample lists 51,000 or so clones, 94% seen once, with about 3% in the top ten. This TCR came from a woman in her thirties in good health and a related stem cell transplant donor. The J gene is TRBJ1-6, the V gene TRBV19; D call uncertain. The sequencing input was PBMCs. The CDR3 sequence: CASSLSSYNSPLHF. CDR3 DNA sequence: TGTGCCAGTAGCCTGAGCTCCTATAATTCACCCCTCCACTTT.